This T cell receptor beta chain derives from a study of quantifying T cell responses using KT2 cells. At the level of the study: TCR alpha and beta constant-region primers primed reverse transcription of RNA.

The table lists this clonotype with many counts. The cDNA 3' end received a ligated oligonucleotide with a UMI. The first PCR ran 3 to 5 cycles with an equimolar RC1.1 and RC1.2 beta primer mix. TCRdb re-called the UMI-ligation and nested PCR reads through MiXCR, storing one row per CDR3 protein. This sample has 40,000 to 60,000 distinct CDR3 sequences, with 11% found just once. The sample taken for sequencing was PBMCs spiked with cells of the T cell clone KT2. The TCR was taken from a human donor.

The CDR3, as DNA: TGTGCCAGCAGCGTAACGGGAACTAACTATGGCTACACCTTC. It translates to CASSVTGTNYGYTF. This chain uses TRBV9 with TRBJ1-2, with D unclear. The germline CDR1 and CDR2 sequences are SGDLS and YYNGEE. Trimming cost V 1 base and J 0 bases, with 7 bases left between them. The CDR3 totals 14 residues.